The T cell receptor beta chain described here comes from a study of regulatory T cells in long-lasting Graves disease. Study at large: Patients with persistent Graves' disease had over 5 years of antithyroid drugs and persistent TSH receptor antibodies.

The TCR beta library used iRepertoire HTBI primers with Arm-PCR amplification of CDR3. Original methodology: Detected in the samples were about 60 TRBV and approximately 14 TRBJ segments. TCRdb analysed the multiplex PCR reads with MiXCR anew, one entry per CDR3 protein. TCRdb, rather than the study authors, made the V and J calls. The sample consists of about 470,000 distinct CDR3 sequences, less than 25% of them appearing once. Study observations and caveats: Newly diagnosed Graves' patients exceeded persistent ones in TCR diversity. Persistent disease samples used TRBV28, TRBJ1-2 and TRBJ2-5 preferentially.

The germline V and J ends were trimmed by 0 bases and 0 bases, with 15 bases remaining between them. Germline loops: CDR1 LGHNA, CDR2 YSLEER. The CDR3 is made up of 19 amino acids. Time point defined: persistent/refractory GD, antithyroid drugs over 5 years with positive TRAb. There was RNA extracted from PBMCs, and the TCR library was made from it. Comment on this clonotype: What it binds is unknown.

The chain employs TRBV4-3 and TRBJ2-6; D could derive from TRBD1 or TRBD2 (5 bases each). The source of this sequence is a female donor with Graves disease. The sample was peripheral blood mononuclear cells (PBMCs), taken when the disease was refractory, from a patient treated with antithyroid drugs. The CDR3 reads CASSQDRPGRSSGANVLTF. CDR3 nucleotides: TGCGCCAGCAGCCAAGATCGTCCGGGACGGAGCTCTGGGGCCAACGTCCTGACTTTC.